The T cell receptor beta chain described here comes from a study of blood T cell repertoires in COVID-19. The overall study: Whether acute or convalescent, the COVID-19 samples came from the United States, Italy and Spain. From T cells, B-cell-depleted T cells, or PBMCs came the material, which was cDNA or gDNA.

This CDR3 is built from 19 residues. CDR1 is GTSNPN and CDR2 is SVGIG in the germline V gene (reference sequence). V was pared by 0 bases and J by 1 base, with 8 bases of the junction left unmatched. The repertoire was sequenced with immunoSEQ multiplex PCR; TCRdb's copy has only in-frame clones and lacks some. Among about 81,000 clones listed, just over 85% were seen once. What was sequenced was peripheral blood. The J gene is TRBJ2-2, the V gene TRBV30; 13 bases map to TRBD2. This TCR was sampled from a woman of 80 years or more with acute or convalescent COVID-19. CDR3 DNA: TGTGCCTGGAGTGTAATCCTACTAGCGGGGGGGCTGAACACCGGGGAGCTGTTTTTT. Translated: CAWSVILLAGGLNTGELFF. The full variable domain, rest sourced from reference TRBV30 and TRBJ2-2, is SQTIHQWPATLVQPVGSPLSLECTVEGTSNPNLYWYRQAAGRGLQLLFYSVGIGQISSEVPQNLSASRPQDRQFILSSKKLLLSDSGFYLCAWSVILLAGGLNTGELFFGEGSRLTVL.